Each of the 18 T cell receptor beta chains below was sequenced from the same sample in a study of T cells in Graves' hyperthyroidism and ophthalmopathy. Amplification targeted TCR beta CDR3 regions from RNA transcripts. The study used the HTBI primer set for a first-round RT-PCR of the TCR CDR3. A single record per CDR3 protein comes from TCRdb applying MiXCR to the multiplex PCR reads. This table holds about 580,000 distinct CDR3 sequences, roughly 46% found once. The sequencing input was peripheral blood or thyroid tissue (not recorded which). The receptors were gathered from a woman between 18 and 30 years old with Graves' hyperthyroidism.

V is TRBV11-3 and J is TRBJ2-1, with D possibly matching TRBD2 (6 bases). The CDR3 has 15 residues. Germline V lookup: CDR1 SGHNT, CDR2 YENEEA. With 6 bases removed from V and 0 bases from J, the gap between germline ends came to 12 bases. Here the CDR3 reads CASRISGLSYNEQFF. CDR3 DNA: TGTGCCAGCAGGATTAGCGGACTCTCCTACAATGAGCAGTTCTTC.

This clonotype was observed at least ten times. This chain connects TRBV5-8 to TRBJ1-1; D gene ambiguous. With 0 bases removed from V and 3 bases from J, the gap between germline ends came to 9 bases. This CDR3 is built from 14 residues. The germline V gene has CDR1 SGHTS and CDR2 YDEGEE. Here the CDR3 reads CASSLEPLYTEAFF. CDR3 DNA sequence: TGTGCCAGCAGCTTGGAGCCTCTATACACTGAAGCTTTCTTT.

A few counts support this clonotype. This may be a read error: a much more frequent sequence differs by one nucleotide. This chain connects TRBV12-3 or TRBV12-4 to TRBJ1-2; D unclear. CDR3 length: 17 amino acids. DNA for the CDR3: TGTGCCAGCAGTTTAATAGTCAGCGAATACTACAACTATGGCCACACCTTC. Amino acids: CASSLIVSEYYNYGHTF.

With respect to this clonotype: This may arise from a read error, as a much more abundant clone is one base away. The chain is built from TRBV7-8 and TRBJ1-5; D is possibly TRBD1 (5 bases). This CDR3 spans 15 amino acids. V was shortened by 4 bases and J by 3 bases, with 13 bases between the two germline ends. CDR1 and CDR2 (germline): SGHVS, FQNEAQ. In DNA form, the CDR3 reads TGTGCCAGCAGCTCCGTCGGGGGTCACAATCAGCCCCAGCATTTT. Amino acid sequence: CASSSVGGHNQPQHF.

The V and J genes are TRBV25-1 and TRBJ1-2, with D perhaps matching TRBD1 (6 bases). The germline gives CDR1 MGHDK, CDR2 SYGVNS. The CDR3 runs 17 residues. V lost 8 bases, J lost 7 bases, and 29 bases lay in between. Here the CDR3 DNA reads TGTGCCAGCTCACCAAAGAGATCGACAGGTTGTCGCTGTGGCTACACCTTC. Translated, it gives CASSPKRSTGCRCGYTF.

This clonotype was recorded many times. The rearrangement uses TRBV2 and TRBJ2-7; tentative D call: TRBD1 (6 bases). The CDR3 covers 13 residues. Between the trimmed V and J ends, which lost 6 bases and 0 bases, there was a span of 9 bases. CDR1 and CDR2 (germline): SNHLY, FYNNEI. The CDR3: CASRADSSYEQYF. The CDR3 DNA follows: TGTGCCAGCAGAGCGGACAGCTCCTACGAGCAGTACTTC.

This chain joins TRBV20-1 and TRBJ2-5, with 10 bases fitting TRBD2. Trimming cost V 3 bases and J 4 bases; bases outside gene matches: 5. The CDR3 is 14 residues long. CDR1 is DFQATT, CDR2 SNEGSKA, per germline (reference sequence). Written as DNA, the CDR3 is TGCAGTGCTAGCCCTAGCGGGAGTGGAGAGACCCAGTACTTC. Protein: CSASPSGSGETQYF.

The V and J genes are TRBV29-1 and TRBJ1-2, with D possibly matching TRBD1 (5 bases). The CDR3 consists of 10 residues. Germline assignment: CDR1 SQVTM and CDR2 ANQGSEA. The ends were cut back, 6 bases at V and 11 bases at J, with 13 bases in the middle. The CDR3 bases are TGCAGCGTGCTAGCGGGGGGTTACACCTTC. Encoded protein: CSVLAGGYTF. The whole variable domain, remainder taken from reference TRBV29-1 and TRBJ1-2, is SAVISQKPSRDICQRGTSLTIQCQVDSQVTMMFWYRQQPGQSLTLIATANQGSEATYESGFVIDKFPISRPNLTFSTLTVSNMSPEDSSIYLCSVLAGGYTFGSGTRLTVV.

The V call is TRBV29-1, the J call TRBJ1-1; D possibly corresponds to TRBD1 (5 bases). There are 13 residues in the CDR3. The V end was cut by 4 bases, the J end by 1 base, with 10 bases between. CDR1 is SQVTM, CDR2 ANQGSEA, per germline. The DNA for the CDR3 is TGCAGCGTTGTGGGGGGAGAGAACACTGAAGCTTTCTTT. This gives the protein CSVVGGENTEAFF.

This chain connects TRBV7-9 to TRBJ1-6, with TRBD1 matching 7 bases. Germline assignment: CDR1 SEHNR and CDR2 FQNEAQ (reference sequence). V shed 6 bases, J shed 5 bases, and the junction held 10 bases outside the gene matches. The CDR3 totals 16 residues. CDR3 amino acids: CASRTHRGQDNSPLHF. CDR3 DNA sequence: TGTGCCAGCAGAACTCACAGGGGACAAGATAATTCACCCCTCCACTTT.

The rearrangement joins TRBV20-1 to TRBJ1-2; 8 bases are shared with TRBD1. J lost 4 bases, V lost 3 bases, and 4 bases had no gene match. This CDR3 has 13 residues. Germline CDR1 is DFQATT and CDR2 is SNEGSKA (reference sequence). The CDR3 DNA sequence: TGCAGTGCTAGCCGAGACAGGGGCTATGGCTACACCTTC. Its protein is CSASRDRGYGYTF.

To note about this clonotype: A single base separates this from a much larger clone, so it may be a read error. The J gene is TRBJ2-7, the V gene TRBV4-1; the D is unclear. The CDR3 spans 14 residues. The germline V gene has CDR1 MGHRA and CDR2 YSYEKL. The CDR3 loop reads CVSSQDKLSYEQYF. The CDR3 nucleotides read TGCGTCAGCAGCCAAGATAAATTGAGCTACGAGCAGTACTTC.

This clonotype was detected a few times. The chain uses TRBV30 and TRBJ1-1; D ambiguous. Germline-derived CDR1 and CDR2 are GTSNPN and SVGIG (reference sequence). This CDR3 contains 15 residues. V dropped 0 bases and J dropped 2 bases, with 13 bases sitting between them. CDR3 in amino acids: CAWSVKSRRNTEAFF. CDR3 DNA sequence: TGTGCCTGGAGTGTCAAGAGCAGAAGAAACACTGAAGCTTTCTTT.

The chain employs TRBV29-1 and TRBJ1-2; no clear D. Trimming pared 8 bases from V and 5 bases from J, leaving 18 bases between. The CDR3 consists of 13 residues. Germline V gene data show CDR1 as SQVTM and CDR2 as ANQGSEA. The CDR3 loop is CSSRQQTNYGYTF. The CDR3 DNA follows: TGCAGCTCCCGGCAGCAGACAAATTATGGCTACACCTTC.

Worth noting for this clonotype: A read error may explain this, as a much larger clone is one base away. The rearrangement uses TRBV11-2 and TRBJ1-1; tentatively, D is TRBD1 (6 bases). The CDR3 contains 16 residues. CDR1 and CDR2 from the germline V gene are SGHAT and FQNNGV. The CDR3: CASSRTTGTTGTEALF. CDR3 coding DNA: TGTGCCAGCAGCCGAACGACAGGAACTACGGGGACTGAAGCTCTCTTT.

With regard to this clonotype: This may stem from a read error, because a much larger clone lies one nucleotide away. This chain connects TRBV19 to TRBJ2-2; TRBD2 matches 7 bases. CDR3 length equals 13 residues. CDR1 is LNHDA, CDR2 SQIVND, per germline (reference sequence). CDR3 sequence reads: CASSILPSGELLF. The CDR3 nucleotides read TGTGCCAGTAGTATCCTGCCTAGCGGTGAGCTGCTTTTT. Full variable domain (missing parts from reference TRBV19 and TRBJ2-2): DGGITQSPKYLFRKEGQNVTLSCEQNLNHDAMYWYRQDPGQGLRLIYYSQIVNDFQKGDIAEGYSVSREKKESFPLTVTSAQKNPTAFYLCASSILPSGELLFGEGSRLTVL.

This clonotype was seen a handful of times. The chain employs TRBV20-1 and TRBJ1-5, with a weak D call TRBD2 (6 bases). The J call may be in error: the DNA end matches TRBJ2-3 better. CDR1 is DFQATT, CDR2 SNEGSKA, per germline (reference sequence). The CDR3 runs 15 residues. The CDR3 protein is CSARWLASYTDTQYF. In nucleotides, the CDR3 is TGCAGTGCTAGATGGCTAGCGTCTTACACAGATACGCAGTATTTT.

This clonotype has more than one count but fewer than ten. The gene calls are TRBV27 and TRBJ2-7; 7 nucleotides line up with TRBD1. Germline V CDR1 and CDR2: MNHEY, SMNVEV (reference sequence). V lost 6 bases and J lost 3; bases outside the gene matches: 2. The CDR3 runs 12 residues. This CDR3 reads CASRGQNYEQYF. The CDR3 DNA sequence: TGTGCCAGCAGGGGACAGAACTACGAGCAGTACTTC.